This is a list of T cell receptor beta chains from one sample in a study of control samples from healthy donors and cancer patients. Some clones are missing from TCRdb's copy, which holds only in-frame ones; the method was immunoSEQ multiplex PCR. The table lists 150,000 to 200,000 clones, roughly 92% of them singletons. The sequenced sample was blood. The receptor set was obtained from a man aged 25-45 years in good health. Both conserved end residues are part of each CDR3. D genes are given only for firm matches. Not all rows give a size; the values are once, few, many and, for expanded clones, a class.

cdr3_nt: TGTGCCAGCAGTCGGCGGACGGGGTGGGAAGGTTCACCCCTCCACTTT
cdr3_aa: CASSRRTGWEGSPLHF
d_call: .
j_call: TRBJ1-6
cdr3_length: 16
clone_size: .
v_call: TRBV27

cdr3_nt: TGTGCCAGCAGCTTAGCGTTAGGGGGGAGTCAGCCCCAGCATTTT
cdr3_aa: CASSLALGGSQPQHF
d_call: .
j_call: TRBJ1-5
cdr3_length: 15
clone_size: .
v_call: TRBV7-2

cdr3_nt: TGCGCCAGCAGCCTGGGAAAGATTTCGGCGGGACTTGAAGCTTTCTTT
cdr3_aa: CASSLGKISAGLEAFF
d_call: .
j_call: TRBJ1-1
cdr3_length: 16
clone_size: .
v_call: TRBV5-1

cdr3_nt: TGTGCCAGCAGCGCCGGCCCCCTCGATGAAAAACTGTTTTTT
cdr3_aa: CASSAGPLDEKLFF
d_call: .
j_call: TRBJ1-4
cdr3_length: 14
clone_size: .
v_call: TRBV9

cdr3_nt: TGTGCCAGCCCGGGGAGGGGGGGCACAGATACGCAGTATTTT
cdr3_aa: CASPGRGGTDTQYF
d_call: .
j_call: TRBJ2-3
cdr3_length: 14
clone_size: .
v_call: TRBV6-5

cdr3_nt: TGTGCCTGGAGTCGGGGCCCCTCCTACGAGCAGTACTTC
cdr3_aa: CAWSRGPSYEQYF
d_call: .
j_call: TRBJ2-7
cdr3_length: 13
clone_size: .
v_call: TRBV30

cdr3_nt: TGTGCCAGCAGTGACATGGTAACTCCAGGGCGTGAGCAGTACTTC
cdr3_aa: CASSDMVTPGREQYF
d_call: .
j_call: TRBJ2-7
cdr3_length: 15
clone_size: .
v_call: TRBV6-4

cdr3_nt: TGCAGTGCTAGTGCAATGAACACTGAAGCTTTCTTT
cdr3_aa: CSASAMNTEAFF
d_call: .
j_call: TRBJ1-1
cdr3_length: 12
clone_size: once
v_call: TRBV20-1

cdr3_nt: TGTGCCAGCAGCCCGAGTGTCAATAGCAATCAGCCCCAGCATTTT
cdr3_aa: CASSPSVNSNQPQHF
d_call: .
j_call: TRBJ1-5
cdr3_length: 15
clone_size: .
v_call: TRBV7-2

cdr3_nt: TGTGCCAGCAGCCCAGACAGGGTCGGCCCTAACTCACCCCTCCACTTT
cdr3_aa: CASSPDRVGPNSPLHF
d_call: TRBD1
j_call: TRBJ1-6
cdr3_length: 16
clone_size: .
v_call: TRBV7-9

cdr3_nt: TGTGCCAGCAGCTTAGGATTTGGGACAGGGGCATACGAGCAGTACTTC
cdr3_aa: CASSLGFGTGAYEQYF
d_call: TRBD1
j_call: TRBJ2-7
cdr3_length: 16
clone_size: .
v_call: TRBV11-2

cdr3_nt: TGTGCCACCAGCAGAGGGGCATGGGAGGGTAACACCGGGGAGCTGTTTTTT
cdr3_aa: CATSRGAWEGNTGELFF
d_call: TRBD2
j_call: TRBJ2-2
cdr3_length: 17
clone_size: .
v_call: TRBV15